These 16 T cell receptor beta chains were sequenced from one sample in a study of technical replicates of blood from a handful of donors. The table came from immunoSEQ multiplex PCR; TCRdb's copy has only in-frame clones and leaves some out. The table has about 97,000 clones, 96% seen once. The sample was T cells isolated from PBMCs. These TCRs come from a human donor in good health.

The rearrangement uses TRBV5-4 and TRBJ2-5; D is undetermined. The CDR3 consists of 13 residues. Per germline, CDR1 SGHNT and CDR2 YYREEE (reference sequence). V shed 4 bases and J shed 5 bases, with 12 bases lying between them. The DNA for the CDR3 is TGTGCCAGCAGCGATCCGCCCCGGGAGACCCAGTACTTC. Its protein product is CASSDPPRETQYF.

The rearrangement joins TRBV19 to TRBJ2-3; no firm D call. Deletions cut 5 bases from V and 0 bases from J, with 6 bases between. Germline lookup yields CDR1 LNHDA and CDR2 SQIVND (reference sequence). This CDR3 comprises 13 residues. CDR3 nucleotide sequence: TGTGCCAGTAGTGCCACTAGCACAGATACGCAGTATTTT. Protein product: CASSATSTDTQYF.

The chain has TRBV29-1 and TRBJ1-4; unclear D gene. The ends were cut back, 7 bases at V and 8 bases at J, with 23 bases in the middle. This CDR3 region has 15 residues. Germline CDR1 and CDR2: SQVTM and ANQGSEA. In DNA, the CDR3 is TGCAGCGGATGGACTGAGGACGGTGGGAGAGAAAAACTGTTTTTT. It is translated as CSGWTEDGGREKLFF. The full variable domain, its missing parts supplied by reference TRBV29-1 and TRBJ1-4, is SAVISQKPSRDICQRGTSLTIQCQVDSQVTMMFWYRQQPGQSLTLIATANQGSEATYESGFVIDKFPISRPNLTFSTLTVSNMSPEDSSIYLCSGWTEDGGREKLFFGSGTQLSVL.

The rearrangement joins TRBV6-5 to TRBJ1-1, with TRBD1 identical over 8 bases. Germline V gene sequence: CDR1 MNHEY, CDR2 SVGAGI. V gave up 4 bases and J gave up 10 bases; unmatched junction bases: 5. There are 12 residues in the CDR3. For the CDR3, the DNA is TGTGCCAGCAGTTCCGGGACAGGACTAGCTTTCTTT. Residues: CASSSGTGLAFF.

The chain carries TRBV4-1 and TRBJ1-1; 8 bases map to TRBD1. Germline CDR1 reads MGHRA; CDR2 reads YSYEKL. Losses at the gene ends were 3 bases for V and 10 bases for J; bases not matched to a gene: 4. The CDR3 runs 12 residues. This CDR3 is CASSHLGTGAFF. CDR3 DNA sequence: TGCGCCAGCAGCCATCTTGGGACAGGAGCTTTCTTT.

The chain is built from TRBV6-1 and TRBJ2-1; TRBD1 aligns across 7 bases. V was clipped by 0 bases and J by 0 bases; unmatched bases: 2. CDR3 length: 16 residues. From germline, CDR1 is MNHNS and CDR2 SASEGT. The CDR3 nucleotides read TGTGCCAGCAGTGAAGCTAGGGGGCCCTCCTACAATGAGCAGTTCTTC. This sequence encodes CASSEARGPSYNEQFF.

V and J are TRBV25-1 and TRBJ2-7; D might be TRBD1 (6 bases). V shed 3 bases and J shed 2 bases, with 11 bases lying between them. CDR1 is MGHDK and CDR2 is SYGVNS in the germline V gene. CDR3 length: 14 amino acids. DNA for the CDR3: TGTGCCAGCAGTGAGGAGGACAGCCCCTACGAGCAGTACTTC. It encodes CASSEEDSPYEQYF.

This clone was found once. V usage is TRBV28 and J usage is TRBJ2-5; TRBD2 agrees at 8 bases. Germline assignment: CDR1 MDHEN and CDR2 SYDVKM. The CDR3 extends over 15 amino acids. V was clipped by 5 bases and J by 4 bases; unmatched bases: 9. CDR3 bases: TGTGCCAGCAGTCCCCTCGGGAGGGGCGCAGAGACCCAGTACTTC. Its translation is CASSPLGRGAETQYF.

The chain recombines TRBV7-2 with TRBJ2-1; D may be TRBD1 (5 bases). Trimming removed 1 base from V and 5 bases from J, with 15 bases in between. Germline assignment: CDR1 SGHTA and CDR2 FQGNSA. CDR3 length: 16 amino acids. CDR3 amino acids: CASSLEQVSFHNEQFF. The DNA of the CDR3 is TGTGCCAGCAGCTTAGAACAGGTATCGTTTCACAATGAGCAGTTCTTC.

J is TRBJ2-1 and V is TRBV27, with TRBD1 matching over 7 bases. The CDR3 length is 16 residues. Losses at the gene ends were 7 bases for V and 0 bases for J; bases not matched to a gene: 9. Per the germline V gene, CDR1 is MNHEY and CDR2 is SMNVEV (reference sequence). CDR3 protein: CASTLQGKGSYNEQFF. CDR3 DNA sequence: TGTGCCAGCACCCTACAGGGGAAGGGCTCCTACAATGAGCAGTTCTTC.

This chain joins TRBV19 and TRBJ2-1; TRBD2 matches 14 bases. The V segment lost 4 bases and the J segment 8 bases; nucleotides outside the gene matches: 7. Germline CDR1 is LNHDA and CDR2 is SQIVND (reference sequence). CDR3 length equals 16 residues. DNA of the CDR3: TGTGCCAGTAGTACCGGAGGGACTAGCGGGAGAGATGAGCAGTTCTTC. It specifies CASSTGGTSGRDEQFF.

This chain connects TRBV7-9 to TRBJ2-2; 9 nucleotides agree with TRBD1. Germline CDR1 reads SEHNR; CDR2 reads FQNEAQ (reference sequence). The length of the CDR3 is 16 residues. J was trimmed by 1 base and V by 4 bases; bases with no gene match: 4. In DNA, the CDR3 is TGTGCCAGCAGCTCGCCGGGACAGGGGAACACCGGGGAGCTGTTTTTT. This codes for CASSSPGQGNTGELFF.

The V gene is TRBV4-1, the J gene TRBJ1-2, with a tentative D call TRBD1 (6 bases). There are 13 residues in the CDR3. V gave up 4 bases and J gave up 1 base, with 7 bases separating them. In germline, CDR1 is MGHRA, CDR2 YSYEKL. CDR3 coding DNA: TGCGCCAGCAGCCCGGACAGTAACTATGGCTACACCTTC. Translation gives CASSPDSNYGYTF.

V is TRBV11-3 and J is TRBJ2-3; D is perhaps TRBD1 (5 bases). Germline V gene data show CDR1 as SGHNT and CDR2 as YENEEA. The CDR3 is 20 amino acids. V lost 1 base, J lost 6 bases, and 29 bases lay in between. The CDR3 nucleotides read TGTGCCAGCAGCTTAGGGCTATTTTTCTCTGTCGACAGACCAGAGGATACGCAGTATTTT. This sequence encodes CASSLGLFFSVDRPEDTQYF.

The chain recombines TRBV5-1 with TRBJ1-5; TRBD1 matches 10 bases. CDR1 and CDR2 (germline): SGHRS, YFSETQ. V lost 4 bases and J lost 4; bases outside the gene matches: 5. The CDR3 sequence is 15 residues long. CDR3 DNA sequence: TGCGCCAGCAGCGAGGGGACAGGGGTTAATCAGCCCCAGCATTTT. Protein sequence: CASSEGTGVNQPQHF.

The chain recombines TRBV7-2 with TRBJ2-3, with a tentative D call TRBD2 (6 bases). The germline V gene has CDR1 SGHTA and CDR2 FQGNSA. V gave up 5 bases and J gave up 3 bases, with 18 bases separating them. The CDR3 has 16 amino acids. DNA of the CDR3: TGTGCCAGCAGCCTGGGACTCTTTACGCTAACAGATACGCAGTATTTT. Its translation is CASSLGLFTLTDTQYF.